The clone carrying this T cell receptor (beta chain) was recorded at least ten times. Its matching antigen is unknown. The data belong to a study of glioma-infiltrating T cells. Using RNA template, CDR3s of TCR alpha and beta were amplified with iRepertoire arm-PCR. TCRdb called the multiplex PCR reads again in MiXCR, with one record for every CDR3 protein. The sample lists approximately 190,000 distinct CDR3 sequences, over 25% occurring once. The study, taken as a whole, reports: Tissue and blood shared very few CDR3 sequences. Non-neoplastic patients had below-expected tissue-blood divergence, while all gliomas exceeded expectation.

With V trimmed by 0 bases and J by 5 bases, 2 bases remained unmatched. Per germline, CDR1 SGHTA and CDR2 FQGNSA. The CDR3 contains 14 residues. This sequence originates from a human donor with low-grade glioma or glioblastoma, undergoing nonglioma brain surgery, or in good health (not recorded which). Material for sequencing was glioma tissue, nonneoplastic brain tissue, or PBMCs (not recorded which). This chain uses TRBV7-2 with TRBJ2-7; 9 bases map to TRBD2. CDR3 coding DNA: TGTGCCAGCAGCTTAGCTAGCGGGAGTAACGAGCAGTACTTC. It is translated as CASSLASGSNEQYF. Supplemented by reference TRBV7-2 and TRBJ2-7, the full variable domain reads GAGVSQSPSNKVTEKGKDVELRCDPISGHTALYWYRQSLGQGLEFLIYFQGNSAPDKSGLPSDRFSAERTGGSVSTLTIQRTQQEDSAVYLCASSLASGSNEQYFGPGTRLTVT.